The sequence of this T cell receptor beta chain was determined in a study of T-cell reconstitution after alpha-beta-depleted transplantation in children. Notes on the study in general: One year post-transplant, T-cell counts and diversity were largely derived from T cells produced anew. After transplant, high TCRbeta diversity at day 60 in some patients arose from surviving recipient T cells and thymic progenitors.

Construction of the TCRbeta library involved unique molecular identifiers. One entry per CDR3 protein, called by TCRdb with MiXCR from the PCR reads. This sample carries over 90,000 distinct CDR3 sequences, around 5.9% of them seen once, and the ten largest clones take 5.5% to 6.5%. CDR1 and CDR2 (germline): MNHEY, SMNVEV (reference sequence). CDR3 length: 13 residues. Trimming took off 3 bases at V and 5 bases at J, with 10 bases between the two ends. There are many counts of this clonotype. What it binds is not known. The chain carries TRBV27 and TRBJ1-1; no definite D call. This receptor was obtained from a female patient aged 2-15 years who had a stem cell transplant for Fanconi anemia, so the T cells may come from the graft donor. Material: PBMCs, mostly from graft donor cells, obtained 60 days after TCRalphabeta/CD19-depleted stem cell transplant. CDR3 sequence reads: CASSFSDETEAFF. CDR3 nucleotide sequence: TGTGCCAGCAGTTTTTCCGACGAGACTGAAGCTTTCTTT.